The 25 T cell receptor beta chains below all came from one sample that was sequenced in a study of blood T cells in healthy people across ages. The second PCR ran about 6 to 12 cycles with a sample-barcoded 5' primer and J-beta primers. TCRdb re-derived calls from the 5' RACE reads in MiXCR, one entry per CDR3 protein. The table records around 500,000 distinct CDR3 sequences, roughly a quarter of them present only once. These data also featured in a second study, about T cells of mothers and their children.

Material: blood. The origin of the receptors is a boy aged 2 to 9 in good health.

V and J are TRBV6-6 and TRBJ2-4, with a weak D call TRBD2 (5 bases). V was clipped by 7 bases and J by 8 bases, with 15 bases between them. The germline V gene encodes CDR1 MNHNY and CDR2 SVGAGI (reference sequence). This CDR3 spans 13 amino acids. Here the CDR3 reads CASMYTIGDIQYF. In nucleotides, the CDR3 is TGTGCCAGCATGTACACAATCGGGGACATTCAGTACTTC.

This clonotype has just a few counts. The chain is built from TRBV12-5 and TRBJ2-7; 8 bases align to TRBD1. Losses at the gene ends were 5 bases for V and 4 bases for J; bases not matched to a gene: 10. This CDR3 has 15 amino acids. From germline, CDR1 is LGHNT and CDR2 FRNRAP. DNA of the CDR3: TGTGCTAGTGGTCAATCGACAGGGGTGTTGTACGAGCAGTACTTC. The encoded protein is CASGQSTGVLYEQYF.

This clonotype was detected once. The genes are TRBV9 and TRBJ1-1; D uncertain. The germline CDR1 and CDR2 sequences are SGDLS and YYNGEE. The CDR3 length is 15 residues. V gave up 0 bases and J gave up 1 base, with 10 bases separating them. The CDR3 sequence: CASSVDWVANTEAFF. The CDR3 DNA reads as TGTGCCAGCAGCGTAGATTGGGTGGCGAACACTGAAGCTTTCTTT.

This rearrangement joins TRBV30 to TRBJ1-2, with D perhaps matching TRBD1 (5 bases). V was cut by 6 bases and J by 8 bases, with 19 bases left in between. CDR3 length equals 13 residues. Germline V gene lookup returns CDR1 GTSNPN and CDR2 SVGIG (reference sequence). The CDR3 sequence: CACRAQVRGGYTF. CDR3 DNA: TGTGCCTGTAGAGCTCAGGTCCGGGGCGGCTACACCTTC.

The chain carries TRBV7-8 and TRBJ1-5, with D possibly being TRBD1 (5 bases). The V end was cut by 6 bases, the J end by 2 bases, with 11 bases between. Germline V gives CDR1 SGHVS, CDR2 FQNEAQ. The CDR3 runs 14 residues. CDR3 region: CASSQGYGNQPQHF. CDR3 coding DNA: TGTGCCAGCAGTCAGGGCTACGGCAATCAGCCCCAGCATTTT.

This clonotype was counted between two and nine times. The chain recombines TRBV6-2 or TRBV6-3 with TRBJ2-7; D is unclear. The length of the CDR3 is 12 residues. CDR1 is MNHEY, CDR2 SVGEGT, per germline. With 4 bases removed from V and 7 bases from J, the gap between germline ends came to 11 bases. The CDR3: CASSSSLVEQYF. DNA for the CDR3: TGTGCCAGCAGTTCCTCCCTGGTGGAGCAGTACTTC.

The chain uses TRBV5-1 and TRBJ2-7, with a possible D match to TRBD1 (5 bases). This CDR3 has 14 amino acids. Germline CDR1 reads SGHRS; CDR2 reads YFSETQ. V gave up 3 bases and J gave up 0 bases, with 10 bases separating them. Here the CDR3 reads CASSSVTGSYEQYF. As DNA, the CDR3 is TGCGCCAGCAGCTCGGTTACAGGCTCCTACGAGCAGTACTTC. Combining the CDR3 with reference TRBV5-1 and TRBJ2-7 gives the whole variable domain KAGVTQTPRYLIKTRGQQVTLSCSPISGHRSVSWYQQTPGQGLQFLFEYFSETQRNKGNFPGRFSGRQFSNSRSEMNVSTLELGDSALYLCASSSVTGSYEQYFGPGTRLTVT.

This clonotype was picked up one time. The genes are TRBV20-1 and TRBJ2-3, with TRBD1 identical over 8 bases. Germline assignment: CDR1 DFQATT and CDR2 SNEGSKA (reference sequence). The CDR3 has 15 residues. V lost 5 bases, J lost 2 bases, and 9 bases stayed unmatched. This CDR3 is CSAGSQGAFTDTQYF. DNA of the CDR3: TGCAGTGCTGGAAGCCAGGGGGCCTTCACAGATACGCAGTATTTT.

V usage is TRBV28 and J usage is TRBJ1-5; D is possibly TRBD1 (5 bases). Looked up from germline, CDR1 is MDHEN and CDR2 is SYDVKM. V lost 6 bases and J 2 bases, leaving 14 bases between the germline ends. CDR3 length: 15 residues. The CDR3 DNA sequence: TGTGCCAGCAGACTCCGCTCGGGGGGCAATCAGCCCCAGCATTTT. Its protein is CASRLRSGGNQPQHF.

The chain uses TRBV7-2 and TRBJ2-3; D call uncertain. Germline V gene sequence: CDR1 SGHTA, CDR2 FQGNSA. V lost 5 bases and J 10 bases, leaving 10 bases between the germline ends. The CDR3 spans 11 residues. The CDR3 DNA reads TGTGCCAGCAGCCCCAACCGAGCGCAGTATTTT. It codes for CASSPNRAQYF.

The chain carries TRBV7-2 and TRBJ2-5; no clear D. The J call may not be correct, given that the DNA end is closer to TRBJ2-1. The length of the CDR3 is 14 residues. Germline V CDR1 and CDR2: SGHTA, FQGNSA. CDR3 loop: CASSSTLVSYEQFF. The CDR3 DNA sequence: TGTGCCAGCAGCTCAACCCTTGTTAGTTATGAGCAGTTCTTC.

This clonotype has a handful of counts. The CDR3 reads CAWSSGWGQYF. DNA for the CDR3: TGTGCCTGGAGTTCAGGGTGGGGCCAGTACTTC. The chain couples TRBV30 to TRBJ2-5, with a tentative D call TRBD1 (5 bases). This CDR3 is built from 11 residues. V was pared by 2 bases and J by 10 bases, with 11 bases between. The germline CDR1 and CDR2 sequences are GTSNPN and SVGIG (reference sequence).

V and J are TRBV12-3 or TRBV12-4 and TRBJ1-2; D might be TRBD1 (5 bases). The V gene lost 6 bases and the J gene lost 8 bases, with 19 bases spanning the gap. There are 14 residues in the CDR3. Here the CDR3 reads CASRSGGRAGGYTF. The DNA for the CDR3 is TGTGCCAGCAGGTCCGGAGGCAGGGCTGGAGGCTACACCTTC.

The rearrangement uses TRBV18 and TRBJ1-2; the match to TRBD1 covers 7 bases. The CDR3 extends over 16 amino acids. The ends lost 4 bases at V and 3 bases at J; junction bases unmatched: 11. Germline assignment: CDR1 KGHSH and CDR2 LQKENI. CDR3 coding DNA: TGTGCCAGCTCACGACAAGTCACCGGGACAGACTATGGCTACACCTTC. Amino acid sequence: CASSRQVTGTDYGYTF.

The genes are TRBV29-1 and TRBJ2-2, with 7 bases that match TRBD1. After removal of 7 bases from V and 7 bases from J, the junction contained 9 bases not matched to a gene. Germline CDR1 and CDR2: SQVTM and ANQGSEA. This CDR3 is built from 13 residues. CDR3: CSAGTALGGELFF. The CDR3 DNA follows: TGCAGCGCAGGGACAGCCCTGGGCGGGGAGCTGTTTTTT.

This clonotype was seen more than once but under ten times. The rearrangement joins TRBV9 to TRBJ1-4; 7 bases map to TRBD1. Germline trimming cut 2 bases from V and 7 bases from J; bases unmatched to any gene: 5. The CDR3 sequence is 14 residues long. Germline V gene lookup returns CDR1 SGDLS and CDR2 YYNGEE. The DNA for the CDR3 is TGTGCCAGCAGCGTGGACAGGTGGGGTGAAAAACTGTTTTTT. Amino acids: CASSVDRWGEKLFF.

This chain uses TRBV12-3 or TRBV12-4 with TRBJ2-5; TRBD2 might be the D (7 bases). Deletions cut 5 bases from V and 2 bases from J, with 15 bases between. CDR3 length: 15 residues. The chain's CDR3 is CASSVPGGPQETQYF. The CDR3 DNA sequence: TGTGCCAGCAGTGTACCGGGGGGCCCGCAAGAGACCCAGTACTTC.

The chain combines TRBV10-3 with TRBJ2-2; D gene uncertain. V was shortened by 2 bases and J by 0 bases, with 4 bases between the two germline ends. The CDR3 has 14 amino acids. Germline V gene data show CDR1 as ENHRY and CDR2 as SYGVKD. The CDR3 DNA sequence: TGTGCCATCAGTGAGGTGTCGAACACCGGGGAGCTGTTTTTT. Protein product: CAISEVSNTGELFF.

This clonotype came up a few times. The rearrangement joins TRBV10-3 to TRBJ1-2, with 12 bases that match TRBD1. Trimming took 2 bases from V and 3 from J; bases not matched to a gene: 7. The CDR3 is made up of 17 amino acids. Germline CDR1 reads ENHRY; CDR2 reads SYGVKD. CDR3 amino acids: CAISERTGTGGDYGYTF. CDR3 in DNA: TGTGCCATCAGTGAGAGGACCGGGACAGGGGGCGACTATGGCTACACCTTC.

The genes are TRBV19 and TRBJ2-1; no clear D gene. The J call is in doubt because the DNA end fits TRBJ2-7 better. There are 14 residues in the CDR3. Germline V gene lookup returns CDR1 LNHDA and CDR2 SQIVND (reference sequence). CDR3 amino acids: CASSIGDISYEQYF. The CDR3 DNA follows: TGTGCCAGTAGTATAGGGGATATCTCCTACGAGCAGTACTTC.

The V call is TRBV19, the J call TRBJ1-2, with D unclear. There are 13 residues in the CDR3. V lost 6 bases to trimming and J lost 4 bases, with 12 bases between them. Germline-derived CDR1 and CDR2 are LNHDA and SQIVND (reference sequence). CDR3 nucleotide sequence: TGTGCCAGTAGCCCGCCCGTGAGCTATGGCTACACCTTC. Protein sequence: CASSPPVSYGYTF.

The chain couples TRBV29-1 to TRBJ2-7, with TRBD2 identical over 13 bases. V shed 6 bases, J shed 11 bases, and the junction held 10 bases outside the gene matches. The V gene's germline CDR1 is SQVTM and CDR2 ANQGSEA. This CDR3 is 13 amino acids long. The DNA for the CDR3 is TGCAGCGTCGCGGGGACTAGCGGGACCCCGGAGTACTTC. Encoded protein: CSVAGTSGTPEYF.

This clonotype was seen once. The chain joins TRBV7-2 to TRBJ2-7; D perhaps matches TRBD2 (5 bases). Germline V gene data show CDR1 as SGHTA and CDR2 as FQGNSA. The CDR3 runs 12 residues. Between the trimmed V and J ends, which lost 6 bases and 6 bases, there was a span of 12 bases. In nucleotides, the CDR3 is TGTGCCAGCAGTCGAGAACGGGGCGAGCAGTACTTC. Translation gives CASSRERGEQYF.

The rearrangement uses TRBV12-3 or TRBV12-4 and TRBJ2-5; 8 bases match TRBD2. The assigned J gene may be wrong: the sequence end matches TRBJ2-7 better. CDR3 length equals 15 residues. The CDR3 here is CASSLRGLVIYEQYF. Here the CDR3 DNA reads TGTGCCAGCAGTTTAAGGGGACTAGTGATCTACGAGCAGTACTTC.

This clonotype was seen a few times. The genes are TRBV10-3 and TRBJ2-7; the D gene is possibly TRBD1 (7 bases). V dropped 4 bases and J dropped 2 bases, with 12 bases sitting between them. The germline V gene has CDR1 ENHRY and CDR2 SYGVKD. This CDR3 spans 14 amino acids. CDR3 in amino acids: CAISGQGGPYEQYF. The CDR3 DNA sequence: TGTGCCATCAGTGGTCAGGGGGGCCCCTACGAGCAGTACTTC.